Presented here are 7 T cell receptor beta chains from one specimen sequenced in a study of control samples from healthy donors and cancer patients. Produced via immunoSEQ multiplex PCR; TCRdb's table is partial and in-frame only. The sample yields about 150,000 clones, 85% to 95% seen once. Input material: blood. The receptor set was obtained from a man aged 40-49 years in good health.

The chain uses TRBV6-5 and TRBJ1-2; 11 positions agree with TRBD1. With 6 bases clipped from V and 0 bases from J, the junction kept 3 bases outside the gene matches. The CDR3 covers 15 residues. CDR1 is MNHEY, CDR2 SVGAGI, per germline. The CDR3 DNA follows: TGTGCCAGCAGGGGGACAGGGGGAGCTAACTATGGCTACACCTTC. Translated: CASRGTGGANYGYTF.

The CDR3 DNA reads TGTGCCAGTAGTATGCCAGGGAGGACCGGGGAGCTGTTTTTT. It codes for CASSMPGRTGELFF. The chain has TRBV19 and TRBJ2-2; D perhaps matches TRBD2 (6 bases). The germline gives CDR1 LNHDA, CDR2 SQIVND (reference sequence). V gave up 3 bases and J gave up 5 bases, with 10 bases separating them. CDR3 length equals 14 residues.

This clone appeared many times. The CDR3 nucleotides read TGCAGCGTTGGATCAATGATTGGGGAGGGCTACGAGCAGTACTTC. Its translation: CSVGSMIGEGYEQYF. The chain joins TRBV29-1 to TRBJ2-7, with TRBD2 matching 7 bases. The V gene's germline CDR1 is SQVTM and CDR2 ANQGSEA. V was clipped by 4 bases and J by 3 bases; unmatched bases: 12. The CDR3 covers 15 residues.

The rearrangement uses TRBV21-1 and TRBJ1-1; TRBD1, as called in the table, went unchecked against the DNA. TRBV21-1 is annotated as a pseudogene. This CDR3 has 19 residues. CDR3 residues: CASSTIWKGTGTGDTEAFF. The CDR3 nucleotides read TGTGCCAGCAGCACGATTTGGAAAGGGACAGGCACCGGCGACACTGAAGCTTTCTTT.

This clone was counted once. This chain connects TRBV7-6 to TRBJ2-2; D not certain. Germline assignment: CDR1 SGHVS and CDR2 FNYEAQ. This CDR3 contains 14 residues. Trimming stripped 7 bases from V and 6 bases from J, with 15 bases between. CDR3 region: CASKGPGGPGELFF. The CDR3 region has the DNA TGTGCCAGCAAAGGCCCGGGTGGACCCGGGGAGCTGTTTTTT.

The chain is built from TRBV2 and TRBJ2-2; 10 bases match TRBD1. This CDR3 region has 15 residues. Germline-derived CDR1 and CDR2 are SNHLY and FYNNEI. The J segment lost 7 bases and the V segment lost 10 bases, leaving 12 bases of the junction unmatched. CDR3 amino acids: CATSGQGISGGELFF. Written as DNA, the CDR3 is TGTGCCACCTCGGGACAGGGGATATCAGGCGGGGAGCTGTTTTTT.

The chain carries TRBV5-8 and TRBJ1-2, with 8 bases identical to TRBD1. The CDR3 consists of 12 residues. With 3 bases clipped from V and 14 bases from J, the junction kept 9 bases outside the gene matches. Germline-derived CDR1 and CDR2 are SGHTS and YDEGEE. This CDR3 is CASSSTPDRATF. CDR3 sequence (DNA): TGTGCCAGCAGCTCTACTCCGGACAGGGCTACCTTC. The full variable domain, with the rest looked up from reference TRBV5-8 and TRBJ1-2, is EAGVTQSPTHLIKTRGQQATLRCSPISGHTSVYWYQQALGLGLQFLLWYDEGEERNRGNFPPRFSGRQFPNYSSELNVNALELEDSALYLCASSSTPDRATFGSGTRLTVV.